The entry below gives a single TCR beta chain sequence along with its context. This entry is derived from a study of blood T cell repertoires in COVID-19. Study overall: Sources were T cells, B-cell-depleted T cells, or PBMCs; the material itself was cDNA or gDNA.

V lost 4 bases, J lost 4 bases, and 11 bases lay in between. This CDR3 is 14 amino acids long. Germline V CDR1 and CDR2: SGHRS, YFSETQ. Under the authors' procedure: Cell counts per sample came from amplifying reference gene primers. Here immunoSEQ multiplex PCR was the method, and the copy in TCRdb shows in-frame clones only, minus some. V, J and clone size are those of that table, while D and trimming were read from the DNA. Counted here are more than 95,000 clones, 84% occurring once; the ten biggest clones make up 10% to 15%. The rearrangement joins TRBV5-1 to TRBJ2-2; perhaps TRBD2 as D (5 bases). Sequencing was performed on peripheral blood. The TCR was taken from a human donor in a cohort sampled during active or convalescent COVID-19. This CDR3 reads CASSLSSPTGELFF. In DNA, the CDR3 is TGCGCCAGCAGCCTGTCTAGCCCCACCGGGGAGCTGTTTTTT. The full variable domain, with the rest looked up from reference TRBV5-1 and TRBJ2-2, is KAGVTQTPRYLIKTRGQQVTLSCSPISGHRSVSWYQQTPGQGLQFLFEYFSETQRNKGNFPGRFSGRQFSNSRSEMNVSTLELGDSALYLCASSLSSPTGELFFGEGSRLTVL.